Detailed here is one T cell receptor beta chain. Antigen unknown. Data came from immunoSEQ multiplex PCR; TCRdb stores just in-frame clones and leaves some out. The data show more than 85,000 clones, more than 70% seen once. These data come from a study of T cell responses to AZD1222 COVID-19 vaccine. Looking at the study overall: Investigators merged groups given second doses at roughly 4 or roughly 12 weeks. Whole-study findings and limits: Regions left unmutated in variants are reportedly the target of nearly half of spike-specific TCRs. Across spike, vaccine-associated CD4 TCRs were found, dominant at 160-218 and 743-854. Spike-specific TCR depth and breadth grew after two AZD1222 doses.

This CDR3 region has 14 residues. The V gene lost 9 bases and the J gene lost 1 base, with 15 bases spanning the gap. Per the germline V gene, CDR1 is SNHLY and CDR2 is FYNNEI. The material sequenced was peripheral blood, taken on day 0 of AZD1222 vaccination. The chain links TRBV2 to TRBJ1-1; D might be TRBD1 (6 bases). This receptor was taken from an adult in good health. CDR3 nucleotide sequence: TGTGCCAGGCCGGGACACGCTGGGAACACTGAAGCTTTCTTT. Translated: CARPGHAGNTEAFF.